These 28 T cell receptor beta chains were all obtained from the same sample, sequenced in a study of blood T cell repertoires in COVID-19. Sequenced by immunoSEQ multiplex PCR; TCRdb stores in-frame clones only, minus some. The data hold about 94,000 clones, with about four fifths observed a single time. Sequencing used peripheral blood. The receptors here all came from a human donor in a cohort sampled during active COVID-19.

CDR3: CASSSYRGYQPQHF. The CDR3 DNA reads as TGTGCCAGCAGCTCATACAGGGGGTATCAGCCCCAGCATTTT. The chain uses TRBV28 and TRBJ1-5; the match to TRBD1 covers 8 bases. The V gene end was trimmed by 6 bases and the J gene end by 5 bases; junction bases not matched to a gene: 6. The CDR3 has 14 residues. Germline V gives CDR1 MDHEN, CDR2 SYDVKM.

The chain carries TRBV7-9 and TRBJ2-3; 7 bases align to TRBD1. The CDR3 totals 13 residues. Germline V CDR1 and CDR2: SEHNR, FQNEAQ (reference sequence). V lost 6 bases and J lost 4; bases outside the gene matches: 4. This chain's CDR3 is CASRPTGADTQYF. For the CDR3, the DNA is TGTGCCAGCAGACCAACAGGGGCAGATACGCAGTATTTT. The entire variable domain, with the rest obtained from reference TRBV7-9 and TRBJ2-3, is as follows: DTGVSQNPRHKITKRGQNVTFRCDPISEHNRLYWYRQTLGQGPEFLTYFQNEAQLEKSRLLSDRFSAERPKGSFSTLEIQRTEQGDSAMYLCASRPTGADTQYFGPGTRLTVL.

The J gene is TRBJ2-3, the V gene TRBV7-9, with 12 bases matching TRBD2. CDR1 and CDR2 from the germline V gene are SEHNR and FQNEAQ (reference sequence). The V segment lost 11 bases and the J segment 13 bases; nucleotides outside the gene matches: 16. This CDR3 spans 14 amino acids. CDR3 bases: TGTGCCTTAGGCCCAGCAGCGCTAGCGGGGGGGAAGTATTTT. This translates into CALGPAALAGGKYF. Full variable domain (rest looked up from reference TRBV7-9 and TRBJ2-3): DTGVSQNPRHKITKRGQNVTFRCDPISEHNRLYWYRQTLGQGPEFLTYFQNEAQLEKSRLLSDRFSAERPKGSFSTLEIQRTEQGDSAMYLCALGPAALAGGKYFGPGTRLTVL.

V gene TRBV7-9 combines with J gene TRBJ2-7; D gene ambiguous. Between the trimmed V and J ends, which lost 3 bases and 3 bases, there was a span of 9 bases. Germline V gene lookup returns CDR1 SEHNR and CDR2 FQNEAQ (reference sequence). The CDR3 covers 13 residues. The CDR3 loop is CASSFLEIYEQYF. The CDR3 DNA reads as TGTGCCAGCAGCTTCCTTGAGATCTACGAGCAGTACTTC.

The V and J genes are TRBV5-1 and TRBJ1-4; the match to TRBD1 covers 8 bases. The CDR3 runs to 14 residues. V shed 4 bases and J 8 bases; nucleotides not matched to a gene: 7. Germline CDR1 is SGHRS and CDR2 is YFSETQ. This CDR3 is CASSKGQEGEKLFF. As DNA, the CDR3 is TGCGCCAGCAGCAAGGGACAGGAGGGAGAAAAACTGTTTTTT.

The CDR3 spells CASSERQGLEQYF. The CDR3 DNA sequence: TGTGCCAGTAGTGAGAGACAGGGGCTCGAGCAGTACTTC. The chain couples TRBV19 to TRBJ2-7, with 8 bases identical to TRBD1. This CDR3 has 13 residues. The V gene's germline CDR1 is LNHDA and CDR2 SQIVND (reference sequence). Germline trimming cut 5 bases from V and 6 bases from J; bases unmatched to any gene: 6.

The rearrangement links TRBV7-2 to TRBJ2-7, with 7 nucleotides matching TRBD1. Germline trimming cut 4 bases from V and 6 bases from J; bases unmatched to any gene: 3. The CDR3 covers 12 residues. Per the germline V gene, CDR1 is SGHTA and CDR2 is FQGNSA. DNA for the CDR3: TGTGCCAGCAGCTCGACAGGGCCCGAGCAGTACTTC. Translation: CASSSTGPEQYF.

This chain links TRBV21-1 with TRBJ2-1; the listed D gene, TRBD2, was not tested against the DNA. TRBV21-1 constitutes a pseudogene. The CDR3 has 15 residues. The CDR3 nucleotides read TGTGCCAGCAGCCCCAGCGCCCCGATTCGACCCGAGCAGTTCTTC. Translation gives CASSPSAPIRPEQFF.

The chain has TRBV10-2 and TRBJ2-1; possible D gene TRBD1, 6 bases. The length of the CDR3 is 13 residues. Germline V gives CDR1 WSHSY, CDR2 SAAADI. Trimming took off 7 bases at V and 2 bases at J, with 9 bases between the two ends. Here the CDR3 DNA reads TGCGCCAGCACCCGGGACACCTACAATGAGCAGTTCTTC. This encodes CASTRDTYNEQFF.

This chain uses TRBV6-4 with TRBJ1-5, with D maybe TRBD1 (5 bases). Germline V lookup: CDR1 MRHNA, CDR2 SNTAGT. The V and J ends lost 8 bases and 2 bases respectively, with 13 bases between them. The CDR3 has 14 amino acids. CDR3 residues: CASGPWGGNQPQHF. In DNA form, the CDR3 reads TGTGCCAGCGGTCCTTGGGGGGGCAATCAGCCCCAGCATTTT.

The chain carries TRBV7-2 and TRBJ1-4; D remains ambiguous. The CDR3 covers 15 residues. The V end was cut by 1 base, the J end by 5 bases, with 11 bases between. CDR1 is SGHTA, CDR2 FQGNSA, per germline. The CDR3 bases are TGTGCCAGCAGCTTAGGCAACAGACAAAATGAAAAACTGTTTTTT. Translating gives CASSLGNRQNEKLFF.

The rearrangement uses TRBV19 and TRBJ1-5; perhaps TRBD1 as D (5 bases). The germline V gene encodes CDR1 LNHDA and CDR2 SQIVND (reference sequence). This CDR3 spans 14 amino acids. The germline V and J ends were trimmed by 0 bases and 4 bases, with 7 bases remaining between them. In DNA, the CDR3 is TGTGCCAGTAGTATAGATCCAGGGAATCAGCCCCAGCATTTT. Its protein is CASSIDPGNQPQHF.

The chain is built from TRBV6-5 and TRBJ2-7; D is perhaps TRBD1 (5 bases). The V gene's germline CDR1 is MNHEY and CDR2 SVGAGI. The CDR3 totals 14 residues. Trimming removed 6 bases at V and 2 bases at J, with 14 bases between. DNA of the CDR3: TGTGCCAGCAGACGCCCAGGGATCGCCTACGAGCAGTACTTC. It specifies CASRRPGIAYEQYF.

This clone was counted a few times. DNA of the CDR3: TGTGCCAGCAGACAGAGCATGAACACTGAAGCTTTCTTT. It translates to CASRQSMNTEAFF. V is TRBV3-1 (or the pseudogene TRBV3-2) and J is TRBJ1-1; D gene uncertain. Per germline, CDR1 LGHDT and CDR2 YNNKEL (reference sequence). V lost 6 bases and J lost 0, with 8 bases in between. The CDR3 spans 13 residues.

The chain employs TRBV12-3 or TRBV12-4 and TRBJ1-1; D is unresolved. The CDR3 spans 13 residues. The V and J ends lost 5 bases and 2 bases respectively, with 9 bases between them. The CDR3 region has the DNA TGTGCCAGCAGTCTGGGCCCCAACACTGAAGCTTTCTTT. Amino acid sequence: CASSLGPNTEAFF.

This chain joins TRBV5-6 and TRBJ2-7; 7 bases align to TRBD1. Looked up from germline, CDR1 is SGHDT and CDR2 is YYEEEE. The V gene end was trimmed by 3 bases and the J gene end by 3 bases; junction bases not matched to a gene: 6. CDR3 length equals 14 residues. CDR3 loop: CASSSRGLVYEQYF. The CDR3 DNA reads TGTGCCAGCAGCTCCAGGGGGTTGGTCTACGAGCAGTACTTC.

V is TRBV5-1 and J is TRBJ2-5; no clear D. Germline V gene sequence: CDR1 SGHRS, CDR2 YFSETQ. The CDR3 is made up of 14 amino acids. Between the trimmed V and J ends, which lost 2 bases and 5 bases, there was a span of 13 bases. CDR3 residues: CASSFISDSETQYF. In nucleotides, the CDR3 is TGCGCCAGCAGCTTCATAAGTGACTCGGAGACCCAGTACTTC.

This chain links TRBV28 with TRBJ2-7; TRBD2 is a possible D gene (5 bases). CDR3 length: 14 amino acids. CDR1 is MDHEN, CDR2 SYDVKM, per germline. The V end was cut by 0 bases, the J end by 0 bases, with 6 bases between. The CDR3 DNA sequence: TGTGCCAGCAGTTTATGGGGGAGCTCCTACGAGCAGTACTTC. It translates to CASSLWGSSYEQYF.

This chain links TRBV11-2 with TRBJ1-1; 8 positions match TRBD1. CDR1 is SGHAT, CDR2 FQNNGV, per germline. V gave up 1 base and J gave up 0 bases; unmatched junction bases: 1. The CDR3 covers 15 residues. CDR3 sequence reads: CASSLVQGVNTEAFF. CDR3 DNA: TGTGCCAGCAGCTTAGTACAGGGGGTGAACACTGAAGCTTTCTTT.

V is TRBV3-1 (or the pseudogene TRBV3-2) and J is TRBJ2-3; no clear D gene. Germline V gene lookup returns CDR1 LGHDT and CDR2 YNNKEL (reference sequence). The CDR3 length is 10 residues. This chain's CDR3 is CIKESDTQYF. CDR3 nucleotide sequence: TGTATAAAAGAGTCAGATACGCAGTATTTT.

This rearrangement joins TRBV27 to TRBJ1-3; TRBD1 agrees at 7 bases. This CDR3 has 18 residues. V gave up 5 bases and J gave up 0 bases; unmatched junction bases: 13. CDR1 and CDR2 (germline): MNHEY, SMNVEV (reference sequence). The CDR3 spells CASSKRKEQGLSGNTIYF. In DNA form, the CDR3 reads TGTGCCAGCAGTAAACGAAAAGAACAGGGGCTCTCTGGAAACACCATATATTTT.

This clone appeared once. V gene TRBV18 combines with J gene TRBJ2-1, with D tentatively TRBD1 (7 bases). Germline-derived CDR1 and CDR2 are KGHSH and LQKENI. V was trimmed by 8 bases and J by 8 bases, leaving 22 bases between them. The length of the CDR3 is 15 residues. DNA for the CDR3: TGTGCCAGCGCAGACCCGGCAGGGGGAGGCGATGAGCAGTTCTTC. It is translated as CASADPAGGGDEQFF.

This chain uses TRBV29-1 with TRBJ1-5; a possible D gene is TRBD1 (6 bases). The CDR3 covers 13 residues. V lost 7 bases and J lost 7, with 17 bases in between. Germline V gene sequence: CDR1 SQVTM, CDR2 ANQGSEA. The CDR3 is CSASEGGRQPQHF. CDR3 bases: TGCAGCGCCTCAGAAGGGGGTCGGCAGCCCCAGCATTTT.

The chain employs TRBV28 and TRBJ1-5, with TRBD1 matching 9 bases. V trimming: 4 bases; J trimming: 3 bases; junction bases outside the gene matches: 7. This CDR3 is 16 amino acids long. Germline V CDR1 and CDR2: MDHEN, SYDVKM. CDR3 nucleotide sequence: TGTGCCAGCAGTTCCCCGACAGGGGGGTACAATCAGCCCCAGCATTTT. Translating gives CASSSPTGGYNQPQHF.

The chain joins TRBV7-9 to TRBJ2-7, with 8 bases identical to TRBD1. J gave up 5 bases and V 5 bases, and 8 bases lay outside the gene matches. The CDR3 is 14 amino acids. CDR1 is SEHNR and CDR2 is FQNEAQ in the germline V gene (reference sequence). In DNA, the CDR3 is TGTGCCAGCAGCCAGGACAGGGTTTCGCACGAGCAGTACTTC. As protein: CASSQDRVSHEQYF.

The rearrangement uses TRBV10-2 and TRBJ1-5; no clear D. Germline CDR1 and CDR2: WSHSY and SAAADI. CDR3 length: 14 residues. V was shortened by 8 bases and J by 3 bases, with 14 bases between the two germline ends. DNA for the CDR3: TGCGCCAGCGGAACAGAGACCTTCAATCAGCCCCAGCATTTT. Translating gives CASGTETFNQPQHF.

The chain uses TRBV5-1 and TRBJ1-4; TRBD1 agrees at 9 bases. Germline V gene lookup returns CDR1 SGHRS and CDR2 YFSETQ. The CDR3 contains 15 residues. The ends lost 2 bases at V and 8 bases at J; junction bases unmatched: 7. The CDR3 nucleotides read TGCGCCAGCAGCTTAGGGACAGGGAAGTGGGAAAAACTGTTTTTT. It codes for CASSLGTGKWEKLFF.

This CDR3 is CAISAVTKAGNTIYF. The DNA of the CDR3 is TGTGCCATCAGCGCGGTAACCAAAGCGGGAAACACCATATATTTT. This rearrangement joins TRBV10-3 to TRBJ1-3; D gene unclear. Between the trimmed V and J ends, which lost 6 bases and 4 bases, there was a span of 16 bases. The germline V gene encodes CDR1 ENHRY and CDR2 SYGVKD. The CDR3 totals 15 residues.